The T cell receptor beta chain described here comes from a study of monozygotic twins with inflammatory bowel disease. Study-level results: Healthy twins showed more clonotype sharing with others than IBD patients, especially patients with disease activity.

No DNA is given; TCRdb re-called the 5' RACE reads and lists each CDR3 protein once. The data include some 440,000 distinct CDR3 sequences; the top ten clones carry more than 2%. The CDR3 covers 14 residues. Turning to this clonotype: Antigen: not known.

The chain employs TRBV12-3 or TRBV12-4 and TRBJ2-4; the TRBD2 assignment by TCRdb is unverifiable without DNA. The sample comprised blood. This TCR came from a human donor with ulcerative colitis or Crohn's disease, or a healthy co-twin of an affected twin (not recorded which). CDR3 region: CASSLGGLAERSSF.